This TCR beta chain was identified during a study of blood T cells in healthy people across ages. A J-beta primer mix and a sample-barcoded 5' primer were used in a second PCR of about 6 to 12 cycles. A tag from a template-switch adaptor with 12 random nucleotides marked each cDNA molecule. TCRdb processed the 5' RACE reads anew with MiXCR; each CDR3 protein has one entry. This sample has roughly 700,000 distinct CDR3 sequences, with 45% to 50% found just once. CDR3 length: 15 residues. Germline CDR1 reads LNHNV; CDR2 reads YYDKDF (reference sequence). With 5 bases removed from V and 7 bases from J, the gap between germline ends came to 21 bases. Each sample yielded at least 6 million isolated PBMCs.

Sequencing input: blood. This receptor was identified in a woman aged 60 to 75 in good health. The rearrangement joins TRBV15 to TRBJ2-7; D possibly corresponds to TRBD2 (6 bases). CDR3 in DNA: TGTGCCACCAGCCCCGGGAACTATGCCGGGGGTGAGCAGTACTTC. Encoded protein: CATSPGNYAGGEQYF.